These 10 T cell receptor beta chains were sequenced from one sample in a study of T cell responses to AZD1222 COVID-19 vaccine. Data came from immunoSEQ multiplex PCR; TCRdb stores just in-frame clones and leaves some out. This sample yields about 70,000 clones, of which roughly 84% are seen a single time; about a tenth belongs to the top ten. This material consisted of peripheral blood, taken on day 0 of AZD1222 vaccination. These receptors were obtained from an adult in good health.

The table lists this clone with a few counts. The CDR3 region is CASSTPGGTQFVYTF. The CDR3 region has the DNA TGCGCCAGCAGCACGCCAGGGGGAACCCAATTTGTCTACACCTTC. This chain joins TRBV5-1 and TRBJ1-2; 7 nucleotides agree with TRBD1. Trimming cost V 4 bases and J 10 bases; bases outside gene matches: 16. Per germline, CDR1 SGHRS and CDR2 YFSETQ. There are 15 residues in the CDR3.

This chain connects TRBV6-5 to TRBJ2-4; 7 nucleotides agree with TRBD2. V shed 10 bases and J 5 bases; nucleotides not matched to a gene: 11. CDR1 is MNHEY and CDR2 is SVGAGI in the germline V gene. This CDR3 has 14 amino acids. DNA of the CDR3: TGTGCCACCCTGGCGGGACTACCCGAAAACATTCAGTACTTC. It codes for CATLAGLPENIQYF.

The rearrangement links TRBV9 to TRBJ1-1, with 7 bases fitting TRBD1. V lost 3 bases and J lost 0; bases outside the gene matches: 5. CDR1 is SGDLS, CDR2 YYNGEE, per germline. The CDR3 is 15 residues long. The CDR3 reads CASSGGQWLNTEAFF. The DNA of the CDR3 is TGTGCCAGCAGCGGGGGACAGTGGTTGAACACTGAAGCTTTCTTT.

The chain is built from TRBV14 and TRBJ2-5; 9 nucleotides line up with TRBD1. J gave up 5 bases and V 2 bases, and 6 bases lay outside the gene matches. Germline CDR1 reads SGHDN; CDR2 reads FVKESK. The CDR3 has 15 amino acids. The CDR3 sequence: CASSQTGTGWETQYF. CDR3 nucleotides: TGTGCCAGCAGCCAAACCGGGACAGGGTGGGAGACCCAGTACTTC.

The rearrangement links TRBV3-1 (or the pseudogene TRBV3-2) to TRBJ2-7; 7 nucleotides line up with TRBD1. CDR3 length: 15 amino acids. Germline V gene sequence: CDR1 LGHDT, CDR2 YNNKEL (reference sequence). Germline trimming cut 1 base from V and 2 bases from J; bases unmatched to any gene: 5. The CDR3 nucleotides read TGTGCCAGCAGCCAAGGGACAGGCGGCCCCTACGAGCAGTACTTC. It yields the protein CASSQGTGGPYEQYF.

The rearrangement joins TRBV4-1 to TRBJ1-2; perhaps TRBD1 as D (6 bases). V was cut by 1 base and J by 2 bases, with 11 bases left in between. The germline V gene has CDR1 MGHRA and CDR2 YSYEKL. CDR3 length: 15 residues. The CDR3 loop reads CASSQAGVKNYGYTF. In DNA, the CDR3 is TGCGCCAGCAGCCAAGCAGGGGTCAAAAACTATGGCTACACCTTC.

The chain combines TRBV5-1 with TRBJ2-1; 10 bases are a match to TRBD2. CDR3 size: 13 residues. The junction had 7 bases not matched to a gene; V was cut back by 7 bases and J by 9 bases. The V gene's germline CDR1 is SGHRS and CDR2 YFSETQ. The CDR3 DNA follows: TGCGCCAGCGGACTAGCGGAGCTGGGTGAGCAGTTCTTC. It translates to CASGLAELGEQFF.

V and J are TRBV14 and TRBJ2-3; 9 nucleotides align to TRBD2. This CDR3 has 16 residues. J lost 5 bases, V lost 4 bases, and 10 bases had no gene match. Germline V gene sequence: CDR1 SGHDN, CDR2 FVKESK. The CDR3 sequence: CASSPLAGGREDTQYF. CDR3 nucleotides: TGTGCCAGCAGCCCCCTTGCGGGGGGGCGTGAAGATACGCAGTATTTT.

The chain couples TRBV2 to TRBJ1-1; D possibly corresponds to TRBD1 (6 bases). CDR3 length: 13 amino acids. The V end was cut by 5 bases, the J end by 3 bases, with 10 bases between. Germline V gene sequence: CDR1 SNHLY, CDR2 FYNNEI. CDR3 nucleotide sequence: TGTGCCAGCAGTTTCCCAGGGGACACTGAAGCTTTCTTT. Protein: CASSFPGDTEAFF.

This clone occurred a few times. The V call is TRBV28, the J call TRBJ2-1; 7 bases are a match to TRBD1. The junction had 11 bases not matched to a gene; V was cut back by 6 bases and J by 6 bases. The CDR3 is made up of 15 amino acids. CDR1 MDHEN and CDR2 SYDVKM come from the germline V gene. CDR3 nucleotide sequence: TGTGCCAGCAGACCGTCAGGGGGACGTATCAATGAGCAGTTCTTC. Translating it yields CASRPSGGRINEQFF.